This record covers a single TCR beta chain. Using immunoSEQ multiplex PCR, the repertoire was profiled, and TCRdb retains in-frame clones only, with some absent. The sample has about 260,000 clones; around 80% are singletons. The data were obtained in a study of blood T cell repertoires in COVID-19. V gave up 4 bases and J gave up 2 bases; unmatched junction bases: 5. CDR1 is MNHEY and CDR2 is SMNVEV in the germline V gene (reference sequence). The CDR3 runs 15 residues. The origin of this receptor is a woman aged 80 or over with acute or convalescent COVID-19. The chain uses TRBV27 and TRBJ1-3; TRBD1 matches 7 bases. Sequencing was carried out using peripheral blood. The DNA of the CDR3 is TGTGCCAGCAGTTCAGGGGGTGGCCCTGGAAACACCATATATTTT. This codes for CASSSGGGPGNTIYF.